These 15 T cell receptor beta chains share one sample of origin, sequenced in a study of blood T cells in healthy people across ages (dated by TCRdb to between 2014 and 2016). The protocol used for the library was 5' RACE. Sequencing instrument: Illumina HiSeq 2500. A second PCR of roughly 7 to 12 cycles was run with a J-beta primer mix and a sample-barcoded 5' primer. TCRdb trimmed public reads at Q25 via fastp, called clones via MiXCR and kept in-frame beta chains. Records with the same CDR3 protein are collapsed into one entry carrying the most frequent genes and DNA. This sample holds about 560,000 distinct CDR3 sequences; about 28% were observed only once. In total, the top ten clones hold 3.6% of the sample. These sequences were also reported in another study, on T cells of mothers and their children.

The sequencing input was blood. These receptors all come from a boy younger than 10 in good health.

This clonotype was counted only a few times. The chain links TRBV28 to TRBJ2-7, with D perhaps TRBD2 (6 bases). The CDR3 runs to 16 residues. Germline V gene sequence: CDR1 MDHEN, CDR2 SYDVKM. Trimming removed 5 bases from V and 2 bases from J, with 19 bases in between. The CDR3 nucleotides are TGTGCCAGCAGTGCCGTCGTCGGGACTGTCCCCTACGAGCAGTACTTC. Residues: CASSAVVGTVPYEQYF.

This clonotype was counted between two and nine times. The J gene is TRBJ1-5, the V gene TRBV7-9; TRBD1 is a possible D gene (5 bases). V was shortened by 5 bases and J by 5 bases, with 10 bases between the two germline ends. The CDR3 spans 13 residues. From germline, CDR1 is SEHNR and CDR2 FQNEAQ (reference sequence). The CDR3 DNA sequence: TGTGCCAGCAGCAACGGGGCCCATCAGCCCCAGCATTTT. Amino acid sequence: CASSNGAHQPQHF.

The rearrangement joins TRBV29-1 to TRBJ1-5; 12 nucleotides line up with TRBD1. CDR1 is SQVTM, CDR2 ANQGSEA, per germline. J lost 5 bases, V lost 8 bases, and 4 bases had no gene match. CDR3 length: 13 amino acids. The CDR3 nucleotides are TGCAGCTCCGGGACAGGGGGCGATCAGCCCCAGCATTTT. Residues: CSSGTGGDQPQHF. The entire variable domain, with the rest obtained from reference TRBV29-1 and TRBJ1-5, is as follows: SAVISQKPSRDICQRGTSLTIQCQVDSQVTMMFWYRQQPGQSLTLIATANQGSEATYESGFVIDKFPISRPNLTFSTLTVSNMSPEDSSIYLCSSGTGGDQPQHFGDGTRLSIL.

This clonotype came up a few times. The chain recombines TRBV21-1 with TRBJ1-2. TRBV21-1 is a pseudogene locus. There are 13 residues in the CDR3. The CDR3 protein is CASSREDFYGYTF. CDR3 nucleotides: TGTGCCAGCAGCAGAGAAGACTTCTATGGCTACACCTTC.

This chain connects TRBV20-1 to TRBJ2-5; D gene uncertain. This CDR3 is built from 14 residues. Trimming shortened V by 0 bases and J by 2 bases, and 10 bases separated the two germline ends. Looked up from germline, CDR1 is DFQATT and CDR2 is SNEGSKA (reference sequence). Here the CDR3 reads CSARDATIQETQYF. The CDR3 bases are TGCAGTGCTAGAGATGCCACGATTCAAGAGACCCAGTACTTC.

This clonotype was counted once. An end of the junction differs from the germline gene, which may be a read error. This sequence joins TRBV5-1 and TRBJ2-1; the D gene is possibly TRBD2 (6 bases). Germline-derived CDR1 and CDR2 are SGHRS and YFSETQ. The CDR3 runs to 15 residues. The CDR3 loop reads CASSLGSRGGNEPFF. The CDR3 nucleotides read TGCGCCAGCAGCTTGGGCTCGAGAGGAGGGAATGAGCCGTTCTTC.

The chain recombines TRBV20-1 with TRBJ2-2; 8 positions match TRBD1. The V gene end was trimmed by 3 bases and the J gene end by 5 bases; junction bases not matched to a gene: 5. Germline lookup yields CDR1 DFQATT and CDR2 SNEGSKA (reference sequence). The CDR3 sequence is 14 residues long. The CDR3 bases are TGCAGTGCTAGCAGGCAGGGGGCGACCGGGGAGCTGTTTTTT. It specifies CSASRQGATGELFF.

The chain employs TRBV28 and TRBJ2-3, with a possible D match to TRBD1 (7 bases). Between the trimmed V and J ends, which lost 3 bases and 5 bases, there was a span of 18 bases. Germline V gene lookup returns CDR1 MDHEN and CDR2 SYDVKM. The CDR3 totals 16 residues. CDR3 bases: TGTGCCAGCAGTTTGAGGGGGCCTGTCGGGAGAGATACGCAGTATTTT. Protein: CASSLRGPVGRDTQYF.

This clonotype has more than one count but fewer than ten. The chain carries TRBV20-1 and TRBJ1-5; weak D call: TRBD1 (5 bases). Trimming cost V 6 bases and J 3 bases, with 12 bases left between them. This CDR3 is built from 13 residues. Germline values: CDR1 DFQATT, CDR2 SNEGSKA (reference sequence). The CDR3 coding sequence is TGCAGTGCCCGACGAGGGACCAATCAGCCCCAGCATTTT. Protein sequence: CSARRGTNQPQHF.

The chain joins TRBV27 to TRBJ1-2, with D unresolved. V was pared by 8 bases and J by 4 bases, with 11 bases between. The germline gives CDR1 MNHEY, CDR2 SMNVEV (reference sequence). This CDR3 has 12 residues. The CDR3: CASPHFPYGYTF. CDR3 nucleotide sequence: TGTGCCAGCCCTCATTTTCCCTATGGCTACACCTTC.

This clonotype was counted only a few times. Here the CDR3 DNA reads TGCAGTGCTAGAGATCCACAGGGGGATACTGAAGCTTTCTTT. It yields the protein CSARDPQGDTEAFF. The chain recombines TRBV20-1 with TRBJ1-1; 8 nucleotides agree with TRBD1. Germline V gene lookup returns CDR1 DFQATT and CDR2 SNEGSKA (reference sequence). V shed 0 bases, J shed 5 bases, and the junction held 5 bases outside the gene matches. This CDR3 is built from 14 residues.

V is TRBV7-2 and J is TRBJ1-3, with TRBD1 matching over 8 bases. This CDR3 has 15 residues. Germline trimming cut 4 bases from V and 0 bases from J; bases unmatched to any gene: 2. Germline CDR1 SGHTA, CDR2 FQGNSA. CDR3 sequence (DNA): TGTGCCAGCAGCTCTACAGGGGGCTCTGGAAACACCATATATTTT. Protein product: CASSSTGGSGNTIYF.

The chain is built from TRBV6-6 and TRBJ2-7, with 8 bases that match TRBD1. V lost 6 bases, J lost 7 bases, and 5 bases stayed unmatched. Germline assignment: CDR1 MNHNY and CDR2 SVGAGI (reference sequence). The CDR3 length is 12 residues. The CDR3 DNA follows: TGTGCCAGCAGCGAAACAGGGGGTGAGCAGTACTTC. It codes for CASSETGGEQYF.

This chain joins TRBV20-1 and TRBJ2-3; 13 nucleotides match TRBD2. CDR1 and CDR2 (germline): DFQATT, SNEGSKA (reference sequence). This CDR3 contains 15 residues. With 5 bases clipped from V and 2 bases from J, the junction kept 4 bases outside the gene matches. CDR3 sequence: CSALGLAGTTDTQYF. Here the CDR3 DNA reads TGCAGTGCTCTGGGACTAGCGGGGACCACAGATACGCAGTATTTT.

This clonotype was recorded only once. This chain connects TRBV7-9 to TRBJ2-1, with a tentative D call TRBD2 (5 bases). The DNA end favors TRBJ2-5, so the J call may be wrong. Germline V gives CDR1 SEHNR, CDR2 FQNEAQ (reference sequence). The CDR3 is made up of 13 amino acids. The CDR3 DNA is TGTGCCAGCAGCCCAAATAGCGAGCGGACCCAGTACTTC. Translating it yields CASSPNSERTQYF.